The source of this TCR beta chain is a study of cytomegalovirus exposure and HLA in healthy donors. The study, taken as a whole, reports: Other equally common chains were less clonally expanded than HLA-associated TCR beta chains, a later analysis showed. In presence/absence analyses, roughly uniform sequencing depth across donors was assumed.

This clone was seen only a few times. The antigen is unknown. Germline values: CDR1 SGHTA, CDR2 FQGNSA. There are 18 residues in the CDR3. With 4 bases clipped from V and 2 bases from J, the junction kept 10 bases outside the gene matches. In the PCR, 60 Vbeta and 13 Jbeta primers were used. This table comes from immunoSEQ multiplex PCR, and its TCRdb copy is limited to in-frame clones, with some not included. The table has more than 85,000 clones, 78% seen once; the top ten hold 1.3%. This rearrangement joins TRBV7-2 to TRBJ2-1, with 11 bases lining up with TRBD2. The TCR was taken from a man aged 25-40 years in good health and CMV-seronegative. The sample was PBMCs. The DNA for the CDR3 is TGTGCCAGCAGCTCCCCGGAGGGTAGCGGGGGGGCCTACAATGAGCAGTTCTTC. This encodes CASSSPEGSGGAYNEQFF.